This T cell receptor (beta chain) emerged from a study of cytomegalovirus exposure and HLA in healthy donors. As for the study in general: Most genotyped donors, 65% to 85% of fewer than 400, had Caucasian-associated genetic ancestry. General study results and limits: More clonal expansion characterized HLA-associated TCR beta chains than equally common others in a later analysis. Most TCR sequences showed up rarely, but some public TCRs showed up in many donors. The productive fraction for most TCR beta V segments was about 90% or about 30% in an earlier analysis.

Germline loops: CDR1 SNHLY, CDR2 FYNNEI. This CDR3 has 16 residues. V dropped 4 bases and J dropped 0; count of bases not matched to a gene: 6. The PCR ran on 60 Vbeta and 13 Jbeta primers. The assay was immunoSEQ multiplex PCR, and TCRdb's table has in-frame clones only and misses some. The sample carries under 200,000 clones, around three quarters recorded once. As regards this clone: No antigen is known for it.

This sequence originates from a woman aged 30 to 39 in good health and CMV-seropositive. This rearrangement joins TRBV2 to TRBJ2-1; 7 positions agree with TRBD1. The material sequenced was PBMCs. CDR3 loop: CASSVRQGLSYNEQFF. In DNA, the CDR3 is TGTGCCAGCAGTGTCCGACAGGGCCTCTCCTACAATGAGCAGTTCTTC.